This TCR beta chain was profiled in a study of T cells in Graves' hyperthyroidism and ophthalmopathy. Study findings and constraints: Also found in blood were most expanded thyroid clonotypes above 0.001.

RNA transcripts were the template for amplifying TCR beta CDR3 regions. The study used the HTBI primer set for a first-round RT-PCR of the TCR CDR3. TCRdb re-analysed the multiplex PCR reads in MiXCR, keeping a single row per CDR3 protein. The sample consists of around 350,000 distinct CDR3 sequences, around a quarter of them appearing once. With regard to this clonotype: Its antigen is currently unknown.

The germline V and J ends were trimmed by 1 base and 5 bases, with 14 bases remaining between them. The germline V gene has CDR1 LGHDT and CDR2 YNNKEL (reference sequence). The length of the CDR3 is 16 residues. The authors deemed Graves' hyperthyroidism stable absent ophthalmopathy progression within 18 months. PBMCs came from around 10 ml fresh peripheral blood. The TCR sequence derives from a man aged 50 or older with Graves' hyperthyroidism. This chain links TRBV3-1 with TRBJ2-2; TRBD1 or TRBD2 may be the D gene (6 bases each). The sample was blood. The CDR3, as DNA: TGTGCCAGCAGCCAAGTACTCACAGGGAGGACCGGGGAGCTGTTTTTT. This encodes CASSQVLTGRTGELFF. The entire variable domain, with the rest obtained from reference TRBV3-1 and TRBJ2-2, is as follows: DTAVSQTPKYLVTQMGNDKSIKCEQNLGHDTMYWYKQDSKKFLKIMFSYNNKELIINETVPNRFSPKSPDKAHLNLHINSLELGDSAVYFCASSQVLTGRTGELFFGEGSRLTVL.